These T cell receptor beta chains were read from a single sample in a study of beta chain features in type 1 diabetes. Method: immunoSEQ multiplex PCR; TCRdb's copy keeps in-frame clones and lacks some. The data contain 450,000 to 600,000 clones, 30% of them singletons. The sequenced sample consisted of naive CD4+ T cells from blood. These receptors originate from a man younger than 35 in good health. Each CDR3 is given with its conserved first and last residue. A D gene is named only where the DNA matches it firmly. Not every row has a clone size; where given, it reads once, few, many or a size class.

14	TRBJ2-3	NA	TRBV10-3	few	CAIASPLIADTQYF	TGTGCCATCGCCAGCCCCCTAATAGCAGATACGCAGTATTTT
14	TRBJ1-2	NA	TRBV30	few	CAWSSRTWGYGYTF	TGTGCCTGGAGTTCCCGGACCTGGGGGTATGGCTACACCTTC
11	TRBJ2-7	NA	TRBV20-1	NA	CSARDSYEQYF	TGCAGTGCTAGAGATTCATACGAGCAGTACTTC
14	TRBJ2-1	NA	TRBV11-3	NA	CASSPHPEYNEQFF	TGTGCCAGCAGCCCACACCCCGAATACAATGAGCAGTTCTTC
16	TRBJ2-1	TRBD2	TRBV5-6	NA	CASSEEGTSFYNEQFF	TGTGCCAGCAGCGAGGAAGGGACTAGCTTTTACAATGAGCAGTTCTTC
14	TRBJ2-7	TRBD2	TRBV18	NA	CASSPASGTYEQYF	TGTGCCAGCTCACCGGCTAGCGGTACCTACGAGCAGTACTTC
15	TRBJ2-3	NA	TRBV27	NA	CASSARLGPVDTQYF	TGTGCCAGCAGTGCAAGGTTGGGACCTGTAGATACGCAGTATTTT
16	TRBJ2-3	NA	TRBV7-9	NA	CASSPYLRGGADTQYF	TGTGCCAGCAGCCCCTATTTGCGAGGGGGGGCAGATACGCAGTATTTT
14	TRBJ1-1	NA	TRBV6-1	NA	CATRGETLNTEAFF	TGTGCCACTAGGGGGGAGACCTTGAACACTGAAGCTTTCTTT
10	TRBJ1-4	NA	TRBV29-1	few	CSVGQEKLFF	TGCAGCGTAGGACAGGAAAAACTGTTTTTT
15	TRBJ2-7	TRBD2	TRBV5-1	few	CASSISGRGAYEQYF	TGCGCCAGCAGCATTAGCGGGAGGGGCGCCTACGAGCAGTACTTC
14	TRBJ2-3	NA	TRBV9	once	CASSAGLSTDTQYF	TGTGCCAGCAGCGCGGGGCTTAGCACAGATACGCAGTATTTT
14	TRBJ2-2	TRBD1	TRBV28	NA	CASRARQGTGELFF	TGTGCCAGCAGAGCAAGACAGGGCACCGGGGAGCTGTTTTTT
16	TRBJ2-1	NA	TRBV7-2	NA	CASSLPPGRAYNEQFF	TGTGCCAGCAGCCTGCCCCCTGGCAGGGCCTACAATGAGCAGTTCTTC
17	TRBJ2-5	TRBD2	TRBV5-1	few	CASSLTSGRASGETQYF	TGCGCCAGCAGCCTGACTAGCGGGAGGGCCTCGGGAGAGACCCAGTACTTC
13	TRBJ1-1	NA	TRBV14	NA	CASSQDTGRVAFF	TGTGCCAGCAGCCAAGATACCGGCAGGGTGGCTTTCTTT
14	TRBJ2-3	TRBD2	TRBV7-2	NA	CASSSGRAKDTQYF	TGTGCCAGCAGTAGCGGGAGGGCCAAAGATACGCAGTATTTT
13	TRBJ2-5	NA	TRBV29-1	NA	CSVAGADQETQYF	TGCAGCGTTGCAGGAGCGGACCAAGAGACCCAGTACTTC
16	TRBJ2-5	NA	TRBV5-1	NA	CASSLAPDRIGETQYF	TGCGCCAGCAGCTTGGCCCCTGACAGGATAGGGGAGACCCAGTACTTC
15	TRBJ2-1	TRBD2	TRBV28	NA	CASTPGGREINEQFF	TGTGCCAGCACCCCCGGTGGGCGGGAGATCAATGAGCAGTTCTTC
13	TRBJ2-3	TRBD1	TRBV6-5	few	CASRDRATDTQYF	TGTGCCAGCCGGGACAGGGCCACAGATACGCAGTATTTT
11	TRBJ2-1	TRBD1	TRBV20-1	NA	CSAGTGNEQFF	TGCAGTGCGGGGACAGGGAATGAGCAGTTCTTC
13	TRBJ2-2	TRBD1	TRBV18	NA	CASSPDRVAELFF	TGTGCCAGCTCACCCGACAGGGTTGCGGAGCTGTTTTTT
13	TRBJ1-5	NA	TRBV30	NA	CAWSVESNQPQHF	TGTGCCTGGAGTGTGGAAAGCAATCAGCCCCAGCATTTT
17	TRBJ2-1	TRBD1	TRBV9	NA	CASSTRQGSDLGDEQFF	TGTGCCAGCAGCACCCGACAGGGGTCGGACTTGGGCGATGAGCAGTTCTTC